These 11 T cell receptor beta chains came from one sample sequenced in a study of T cells after yellow fever vaccination. TCRdb passed the 5' RACE reads through MiXCR, listing each CDR3 protein once. The sample yields about 310,000 distinct CDR3 sequences, 3.6% seen once. The material was PBMCs, obtained on the day of the yellow fever booster vaccination. The source of these receptors is a young man who received the YFV17D yellow fever vaccine.

This clonotype was seen a few times. The chain recombines TRBV7-2 with TRBJ1-2; D may be TRBD1 (5 bases). This CDR3 has 14 residues. With 5 bases removed from V and 8 bases from J, the gap between germline ends came to 18 bases. Germline assignment: CDR1 SGHTA and CDR2 FQGNSA. The CDR3 DNA reads TGTGCCAGCAGCAGGGGCTTTGGGGTGGGCGGCTACACCTTC. It specifies CASSRGFGVGGYTF.

CDR3 nucleotides: TGCGCCAGCAGTTGGACAGGGGATCGGGCTTTCTTT. This sequence encodes CASSWTGDRAFF. This sequence joins TRBV10-2 and TRBJ1-1, with 9 positions matching TRBD1. From germline, CDR1 is WSHSY and CDR2 SAAADI. CDR3 length: 12 residues. V lost 5 bases to trimming and J lost 11 bases; unmatched junction nucleotides: 6.

This clonotype was observed a few times. This chain links TRBV11-2 with TRBJ2-7; D is ambiguous. The CDR3 is 14 amino acids. Germline V lookup: CDR1 SGHAT, CDR2 FQNNGV. V was shortened by 3 bases and J by 2 bases, with 11 bases between the two germline ends. The CDR3 is CASSFGPYTYEQYV. CDR3 nucleotide sequence: TGTGCCAGCAGCTTTGGACCCTATACCTACGAGCAGTACGTC.

This clonotype was picked up many times. This sequence joins TRBV7-2 and TRBJ2-5; D possibly matches TRBD1 or TRBD2 (6 bases each). This CDR3 has 14 amino acids. V was pared by 5 bases and J by 5 bases, with 15 bases between. Looked up from germline, CDR1 is SGHTA and CDR2 is FQGNSA. CDR3 bases: TGTGCCAGCAGCGGACAGCGGGTGGTGGAGACCCAGTACTTC. Amino acid sequence: CASSGQRVVETQYF. Full variable domain (missing parts from reference TRBV7-2 and TRBJ2-5): GAGVSQSPSNKVTEKGKDVELRCDPISGHTALYWYRQSLGQGLEFLIYFQGNSAPDKSGLPSDRFSAERTGGSVSTLTIQRTQQEDSAVYLCASSGQRVVETQYFGPGTRLLVL.

The sample holds many counts of this clonotype. The V and J genes are TRBV7-6 and TRBJ2-3; perhaps D is TRBD1 or TRBD2 (5 bases each). Germline V lookup: CDR1 SGHVS, CDR2 FNYEAQ. The CDR3 runs 15 residues. V shed 7 bases and J shed 0 bases, with 14 bases lying between them. CDR3 bases: TGTGCCAGCACGATAGCCGGGGCTAGCACAGATACGCAGTATTTT. Amino acids: CASTIAGASTDTQYF.

The V call is TRBV7-6, the J call TRBJ2-5; TRBD2 aligns across 8 bases. Germline CDR1 reads SGHVS; CDR2 reads FNYEAQ. This CDR3 contains 15 residues. Germline trimming cut 5 bases from V and 1 base from J; bases unmatched to any gene: 6. Here the CDR3 DNA reads TGTGCCAGCAGCCGACTAGCGCTCAGCCAAGAGACCCAGTACTTC. The encoded protein is CASSRLALSQETQYF.

This clonotype has a count of ten or more. The chain recombines TRBV6-5 with TRBJ2-5; possibly TRBD1 for D (5 bases). The V gene lost 2 bases and the J gene lost 3 bases, with 10 bases spanning the gap. The CDR3 is 14 residues long. The germline V gene has CDR1 MNHEY and CDR2 SVGAGI. The CDR3 DNA reads TGTGCCAGCAGTTACCAGGGTCTTAAAGAGACCCAGTACTTC. Translated, it gives CASSYQGLKETQYF.

This clonotype was observed many times. The chain recombines TRBV5-1 with TRBJ2-3; 9 nucleotides line up with TRBD1. There are 17 residues in the CDR3. The germline V gene encodes CDR1 SGHRS and CDR2 YFSETQ. Trimming at V came to 4 bases and at J to 1 base, leaving 10 bases not matched to a gene. The CDR3 sequence: CASSLITGGARTDTQYF. For the CDR3, the DNA is TGCGCCAGCAGCCTCATTACAGGGGGCGCCCGCACAGATACGCAGTATTTT. Looking up the rest from reference TRBV5-1 and TRBJ2-3 gives the full variable domain: KAGVTQTPRYLIKTRGQQVTLSCSPISGHRSVSWYQQTPGQGLQFLFEYFSETQRNKGNFPGRFSGRQFSNSRSEMNVSTLELGDSALYLCASSLITGGARTDTQYFGPGTRLTVL.

In this sample, this clonotype turned up a few times. The V and J genes are TRBV18 and TRBJ2-7; D is possibly TRBD1 (5 bases). This CDR3 contains 15 residues. Trimming cost V 3 bases and J 4 bases, with 16 bases left between them. Germline values: CDR1 KGHSH, CDR2 LQKENI. CDR3 loop: CASSPSGRVGYEQYF. CDR3 DNA sequence: TGTGCCAGCTCACCGTCGGGCAGGGTCGGGTACGAGCAGTACTTC.

This sequence joins TRBV12-3 or TRBV12-4 and TRBJ1-2; D perhaps matches TRBD1 (5 bases). V lost 5 bases, J lost 4 bases, and 11 bases lay in between. This CDR3 comprises 13 residues. In DNA, the CDR3 is TGTGCCAGCAGTCCGAGAGACAGCTATGGCTACACCTTC. Amino acid sequence: CASSPRDSYGYTF.

Ten or more counts support this clonotype. The V call is TRBV5-1, the J call TRBJ2-5, with TRBD2 matching over 7 bases. This CDR3 has 14 residues. Per germline, CDR1 SGHRS and CDR2 YFSETQ. V gave up 1 base and J gave up 5 bases; unmatched junction bases: 5. CDR3: CASSLFSGGETQYF. The DNA of the CDR3 is TGCGCCAGCAGCTTGTTTTCCGGGGGGGAGACCCAGTACTTC.